This passage covers 5 T cell receptor beta chains from one sample sequenced in a study of blood T cell repertoires in COVID-19. Libraries were prepared by immunoSEQ multiplex PCR; TCRdb keeps only in-frame clonotypes and omits some of them. The sample has roughly 100,000 clones, 85% seen once. Sequencing was performed on peripheral blood. Receptors originate from a man between 50 and 59 years old with acute or convalescent COVID-19.

The chain uses TRBV21-1 and TRBJ2-7; TRBD1, the table's D call, lacks a check against the DNA. TRBV21-1 is marked as a pseudogene. This CDR3 region has 15 residues. CDR3 sequence: CASSSSGQSAYEQYF. CDR3 coding DNA: TGTGCCAGCAGCAGCTCGGGACAGAGCGCCTACGAGCAGTACTTC.

This chain joins TRBV18 and TRBJ2-1; D is perhaps TRBD2 (5 bases). Trimming removed 2 bases at V and 8 bases at J, with 7 bases between. This CDR3 comprises 12 residues. Per germline, CDR1 KGHSH and CDR2 LQKENI. CDR3 sequence (DNA): TGTGCCAGCTCACCATTGGGAGATGAGCAGTTCTTC. It translates to CASSPLGDEQFF.

The V gene is TRBV6-5, the J gene TRBJ1-5, with a possible D match to TRBD1 (6 bases). V dropped 6 bases and J dropped 0 bases, with 12 bases sitting between them. Germline assignment: CDR1 MNHEY and CDR2 SVGAGI. This CDR3 has 15 amino acids. CDR3 DNA sequence: TGTGCCAGCAGCGGACAGCCAAATAGCAATCAGCCCCAGCATTTT. Protein product: CASSGQPNSNQPQHF.

The V gene is TRBV10-3, the J gene TRBJ2-5; 7 bases are a match to TRBD1. CDR3 length equals 13 residues. With V trimmed by 4 bases and J by 2 bases, 1 base remained unmatched. Germline loops: CDR1 ENHRY, CDR2 SYGVKD. The CDR3: CAISGGQQETQYF. CDR3 DNA: TGTGCCATCAGTGGGGGACAGCAAGAGACCCAGTACTTC.

The rearrangement joins TRBV2 to TRBJ2-1; D is perhaps TRBD2 (5 bases). The V gene lost 10 bases and the J gene lost 10 bases, with 20 bases spanning the gap. The CDR3 is 13 residues long. Germline values: CDR1 SNHLY, CDR2 FYNNEI. The CDR3 DNA sequence: TGTGCCACCCTAGAGGGTTGGAATCAGGAGCAGTTCTTC. Translated, it gives CATLEGWNQEQFF.